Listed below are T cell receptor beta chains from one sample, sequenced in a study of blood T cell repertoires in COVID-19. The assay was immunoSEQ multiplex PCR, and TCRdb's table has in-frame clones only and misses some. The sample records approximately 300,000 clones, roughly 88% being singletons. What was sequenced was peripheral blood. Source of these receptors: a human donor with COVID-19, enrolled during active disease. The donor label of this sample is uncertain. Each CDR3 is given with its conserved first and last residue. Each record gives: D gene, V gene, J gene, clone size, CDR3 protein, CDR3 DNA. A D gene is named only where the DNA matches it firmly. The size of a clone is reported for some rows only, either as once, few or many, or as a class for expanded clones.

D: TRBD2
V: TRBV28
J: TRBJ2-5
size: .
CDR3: CASSLSGTSETQYF
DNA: TGTGCCAGCAGTTTATCGGGGACTAGCGAGACCCAGTACTTC

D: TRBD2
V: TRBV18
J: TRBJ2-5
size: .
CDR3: CASSPVAGGQETQYF
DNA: TGTGCCAGCTCACCTGTAGCGGGAGGGCAAGAGACCCAGTACTTC

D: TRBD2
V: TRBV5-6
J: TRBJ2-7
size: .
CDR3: CASSLAGVAGVRGEQYF
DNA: TGTGCCAGCAGCTTGGCCGGGGTAGCGGGAGTTCGGGGCGAGCAGTACTTC

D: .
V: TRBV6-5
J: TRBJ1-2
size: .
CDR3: CASSSNLSGYGYTF
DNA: TGTGCCAGCAGTTCGAACCTTTCGGGCTATGGCTACACCTTC

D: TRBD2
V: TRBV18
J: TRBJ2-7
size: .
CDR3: CASSPNSGSDYEQYF
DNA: TGTGCCAGCTCACCAAATAGCGGGAGTGACTACGAGCAGTACTTC

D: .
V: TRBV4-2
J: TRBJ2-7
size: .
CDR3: CASSQGYRGGFEELYF
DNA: TGTGCCAGCAGCCAGGGATACAGGGGGGGATTCGAGGAGCTGTACTTC

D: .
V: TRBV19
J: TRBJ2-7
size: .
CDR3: CASRPNLQAGGVLVEQYF
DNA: TGTGCCAGTCGACCAAATTTACAGGCCGGAGGGGTGTTAGTCGAGCAGTACTTC

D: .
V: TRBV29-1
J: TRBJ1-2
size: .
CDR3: CSADSFYGYTF
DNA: TGCAGCGCAGACAGCTTTTATGGCTACACCTTC

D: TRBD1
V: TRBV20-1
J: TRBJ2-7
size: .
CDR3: CSASEGQVLYYEQYF
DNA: TGCAGTGCTAGTGAAGGACAGGTCCTATACTACGAGCAGTACTTC

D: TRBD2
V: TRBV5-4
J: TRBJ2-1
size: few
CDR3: CASSFQRGYNEQFF
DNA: TGTGCCAGCAGCTTCCAGCGGGGATACAATGAGCAGTTCTTC

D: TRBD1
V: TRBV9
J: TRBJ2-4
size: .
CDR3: CASSPEDRDRGSAKNIQYF
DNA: TGTGCCAGCAGCCCCGAGGACCGGGACAGAGGATCGGCCAAAAACATTCAGTACTTC

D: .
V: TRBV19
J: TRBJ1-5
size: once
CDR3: CASSIDRAGQPQHF
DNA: TGTGCCAGTAGTATAGACAGGGCTGGTCAGCCCCAGCATTTT

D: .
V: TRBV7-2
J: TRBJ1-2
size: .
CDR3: CASSLGRDYGYTF
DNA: TGTGCCAGCAGCTTGGGCAGGGACTATGGCTACACCTTC

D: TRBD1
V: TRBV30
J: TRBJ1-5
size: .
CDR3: CAWRSTGTGSGQPQHF
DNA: TGTGCCTGGAGATCAACCGGGACAGGGTCGGGTCAGCCCCAGCATTTT

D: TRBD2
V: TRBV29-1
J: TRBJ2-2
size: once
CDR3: CSTSSGTGELFF
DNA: TGCAGCACTTCTAGCGGCACCGGGGAGCTGTTTTTT

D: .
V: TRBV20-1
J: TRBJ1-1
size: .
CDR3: CSASRGGGNTEAFF
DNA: TGCAGTGCTAGTAGGGGCGGGGGGAACACTGAAGCTTTCTTT

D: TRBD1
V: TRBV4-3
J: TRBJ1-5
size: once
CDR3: CASSLRTGYSNQPQHF
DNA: TGCGCCAGCAGCCTCCGGACAGGGTATAGCAATCAGCCCCAGCATTTT

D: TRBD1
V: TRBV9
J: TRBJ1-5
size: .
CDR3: CASSAGGQVNSNQPQHF
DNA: TGTGCCAGCAGCGCTGGGGGACAGGTTAATAGCAATCAGCCCCAGCATTTT

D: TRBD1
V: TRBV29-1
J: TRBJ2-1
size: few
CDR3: CSVQRQGAANEQFF
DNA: TGCAGCGTCCAAAGACAGGGGGCGGCGAATGAGCAGTTCTTC

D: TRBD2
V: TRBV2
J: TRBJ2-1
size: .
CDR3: CASSETSGNNEQFF
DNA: TGTGCCAGCAGTGAGACTAGCGGGAACAATGAGCAGTTCTTC

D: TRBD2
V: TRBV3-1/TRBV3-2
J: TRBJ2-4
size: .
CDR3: CASSPQAGGPNIQYF
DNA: TGTGCCAGCAGCCCCCAGGCGGGAGGGCCAAACATTCAGTACTTC

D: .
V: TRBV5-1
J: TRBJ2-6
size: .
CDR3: CASTWAPSGANVLTF
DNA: TGCGCCAGCACCTGGGCTCCCTCTGGGGCCAACGTCCTGACTTTC

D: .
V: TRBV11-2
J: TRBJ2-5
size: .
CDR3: CASSPTDSSPPYF
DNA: TGTGCCAGCAGCCCTACGGACAGCTCCCCCCCGTACTTC

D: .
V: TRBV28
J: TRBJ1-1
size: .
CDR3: CASSFKQGTWVLNTEAFF
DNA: TGTGCCAGCAGCTTCAAACAAGGGACTTGGGTCTTGAACACTGAAGCTTTCTTT

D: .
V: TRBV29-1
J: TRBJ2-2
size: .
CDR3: CSVVGGRTGELFF
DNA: TGCAGCGTTGTCGGGGGGCGCACCGGGGAGCTGTTTTTT

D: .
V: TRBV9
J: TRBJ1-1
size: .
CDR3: CASTRTDNTEAFF
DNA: TGTGCCAGCACCCGGACAGACAACACTGAAGCTTTCTTT

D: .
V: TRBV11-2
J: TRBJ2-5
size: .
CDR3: CASSHEETQYF
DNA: TGTGCCAGCAGCCATGAAGAGACCCAGTACTTC

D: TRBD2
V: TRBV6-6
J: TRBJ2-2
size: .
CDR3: CATGGAGNTGELFF
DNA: TGTGCCACGGGGGGGGCAGGGAACACCGGGGAGCTGTTTTTT

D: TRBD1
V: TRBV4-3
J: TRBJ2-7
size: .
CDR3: CASSQRQGHYEQYF
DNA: TGCGCCAGCAGCCAAAGACAGGGGCACTACGAGCAGTACTTC

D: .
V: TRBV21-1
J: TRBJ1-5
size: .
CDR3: CASSERKGGTEDQPQHF
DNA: TGTGCCAGCAGCGAAAGAAAAGGTGGGACAGAAGATCAGCCCCAGCATTTT

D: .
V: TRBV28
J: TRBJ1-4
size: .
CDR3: CASRGGTNEKLFF
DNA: TGTGCCAGCAGAGGGGGAACTAATGAAAAACTGTTTTTT

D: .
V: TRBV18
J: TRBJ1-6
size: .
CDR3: CASSPRAESSYNSPLHF
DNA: TGTGCCAGCTCACCACGGGCAGAGAGCTCCTATAATTCACCCCTCCACTTT

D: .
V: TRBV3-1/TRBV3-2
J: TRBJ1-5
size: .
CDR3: CASSQDIAGSSNQPQHF
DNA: TGTGCCAGCAGCCAAGATATCGCAGGGTCTAGCAATCAGCCCCAGCATTTT

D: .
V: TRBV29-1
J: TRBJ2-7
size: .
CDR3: CSVGQYSTYEQYF
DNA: TGCAGCGTTGGCCAATACAGTACCTACGAGCAGTACTTC

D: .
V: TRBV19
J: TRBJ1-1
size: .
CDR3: CASIFRGAGTEAFF
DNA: TGTGCCAGTATCTTTCGGGGGGCGGGAACTGAAGCTTTCTTT

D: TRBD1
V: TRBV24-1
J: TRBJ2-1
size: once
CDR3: CATSDPTTGGAINEQFF
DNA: TGTGCCACCAGTGATCCTACGACAGGGGGCGCGATTAATGAGCAGTTCTTC

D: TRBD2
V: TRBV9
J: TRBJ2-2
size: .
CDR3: CASSAKEQREGPAGELFF
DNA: TGTGCCAGCAGCGCGAAAGAGCAGCGGGAGGGCCCGGCCGGGGAGCTGTTTTTT

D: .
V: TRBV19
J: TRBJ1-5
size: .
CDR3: CASSIWDFNNQPQHF
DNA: TGTGCCAGTAGTATTTGGGACTTCAACAATCAGCCCCAGCATTTT

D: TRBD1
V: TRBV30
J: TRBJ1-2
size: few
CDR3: CAWTSGRGHGYTF
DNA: TGTGCCTGGACCTCGGGCAGGGGGCATGGCTACACCTTC

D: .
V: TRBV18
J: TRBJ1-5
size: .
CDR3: CASSPTTGNDQPQHF
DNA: TGTGCCAGCTCACCAACTACAGGGAACGATCAGCCCCAGCATTTT

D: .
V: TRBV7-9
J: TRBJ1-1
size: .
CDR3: CASSFVVSGDTEAFF
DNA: TGTGCCAGCAGCTTTGTAGTCTCCGGGGACACTGAAGCTTTCTTT

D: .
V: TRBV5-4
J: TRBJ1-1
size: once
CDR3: CASSFQGALEAFF
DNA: TGTGCCAGCAGCTTTCAAGGGGCGCTTGAAGCTTTCTTT

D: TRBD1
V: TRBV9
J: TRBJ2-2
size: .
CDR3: CASSAPRGQGEEGELFF
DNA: TGTGCCAGCAGCGCCCCTCGGGGACAGGGGGAGGAAGGGGAGCTGTTTTTT

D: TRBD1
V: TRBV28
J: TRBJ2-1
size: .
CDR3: CASRSGQGSTHEQFF
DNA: TGTGCCAGCAGGTCCGGACAGGGGAGTACCCATGAGCAGTTCTTC

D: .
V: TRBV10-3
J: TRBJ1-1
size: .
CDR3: CAISESGGAVSEAFF
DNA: TGTGCCATCAGTGAGTCTGGAGGGGCAGTGTCTGAAGCTTTCTTT

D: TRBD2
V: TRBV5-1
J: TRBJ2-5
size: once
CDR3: CASRSGLAGGGETQYF
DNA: TGCGCCAGCAGATCCGGACTAGCGGGAGGGGGGGAGACCCAGTACTTC

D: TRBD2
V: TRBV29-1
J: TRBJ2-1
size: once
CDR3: CSVEPREGPDEQFF
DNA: TGCAGCGTTGAACCCCGGGAGGGCCCTGATGAGCAGTTCTTC

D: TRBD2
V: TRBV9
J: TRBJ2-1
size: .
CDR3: CASSAGLAGTINEQFF
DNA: TGTGCCAGCAGCGCAGGACTAGCGGGGACTATTAATGAGCAGTTCTTC

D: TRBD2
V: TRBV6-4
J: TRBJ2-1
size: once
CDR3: CARRTGLAVEQFF
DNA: TGTGCCAGGAGGACTGGACTAGCCGTTGAGCAGTTCTTC

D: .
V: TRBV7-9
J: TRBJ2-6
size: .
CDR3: CASSLVGAAGANVLTF
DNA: TGTGCCAGCAGCTTAGTGGGGGCAGCTGGGGCCAACGTCCTGACTTTC

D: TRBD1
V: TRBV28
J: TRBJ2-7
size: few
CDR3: CASRGDRLRPGDSLEQYF
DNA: TGTGCCAGCAGGGGGGACAGGTTGAGGCCAGGCGACTCTCTTGAGCAGTACTTC

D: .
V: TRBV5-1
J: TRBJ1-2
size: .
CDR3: CASSLGGRRGGYTF
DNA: TGCGCCAGCAGCTTGGGAGGGCGTCGAGGCGGCTACACCTTC

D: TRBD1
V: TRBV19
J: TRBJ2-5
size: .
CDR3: CASSIFGTDNQETQYF
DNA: TGTGCCAGTAGTATTTTCGGGACAGACAACCAAGAGACCCAGTACTTC

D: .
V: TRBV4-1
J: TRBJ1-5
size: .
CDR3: CASSQAGGNQPQHF
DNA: TGCGCCAGCAGCCAAGCGGGGGGCAATCAGCCCCAGCATTTT

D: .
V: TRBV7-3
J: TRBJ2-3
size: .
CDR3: CASSPETSTDTQYF
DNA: TGTGCCAGCAGCCCAGAGACTAGCACAGATACGCAGTATTTT

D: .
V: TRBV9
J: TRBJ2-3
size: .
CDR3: CASSVARTDTQYF
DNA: TGTGCCAGCAGCGTAGCTCGGACAGATACGCAGTATTTT

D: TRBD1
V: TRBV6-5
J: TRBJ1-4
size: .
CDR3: CASSSQIRQGGEKLFF
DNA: TGTGCCAGCAGTTCGCAGATCCGACAGGGAGGAGAAAAACTGTTTTTT

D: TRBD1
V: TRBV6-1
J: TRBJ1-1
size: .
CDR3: CASSEVDRANTEAFF
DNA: TGTGCCAGCAGTGAAGTCGACAGGGCCAACACTGAAGCTTTCTTT